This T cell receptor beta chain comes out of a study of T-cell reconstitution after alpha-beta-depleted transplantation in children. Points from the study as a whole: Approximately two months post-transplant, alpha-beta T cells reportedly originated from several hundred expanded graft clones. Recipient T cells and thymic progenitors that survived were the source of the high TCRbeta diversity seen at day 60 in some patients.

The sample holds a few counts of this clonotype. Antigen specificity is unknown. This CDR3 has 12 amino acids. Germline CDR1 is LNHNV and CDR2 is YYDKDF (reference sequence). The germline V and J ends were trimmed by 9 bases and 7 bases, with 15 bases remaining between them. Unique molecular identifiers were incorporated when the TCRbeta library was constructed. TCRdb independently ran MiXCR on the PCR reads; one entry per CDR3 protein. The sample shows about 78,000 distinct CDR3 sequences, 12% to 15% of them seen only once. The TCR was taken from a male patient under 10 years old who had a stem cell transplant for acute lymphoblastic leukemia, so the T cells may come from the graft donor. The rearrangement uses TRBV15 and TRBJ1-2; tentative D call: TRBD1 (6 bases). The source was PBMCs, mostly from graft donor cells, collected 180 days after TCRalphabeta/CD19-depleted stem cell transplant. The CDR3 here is CATYRDDGGYTF. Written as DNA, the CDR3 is TGTGCCACTTACAGGGATGATGGTGGCTACACCTTC.